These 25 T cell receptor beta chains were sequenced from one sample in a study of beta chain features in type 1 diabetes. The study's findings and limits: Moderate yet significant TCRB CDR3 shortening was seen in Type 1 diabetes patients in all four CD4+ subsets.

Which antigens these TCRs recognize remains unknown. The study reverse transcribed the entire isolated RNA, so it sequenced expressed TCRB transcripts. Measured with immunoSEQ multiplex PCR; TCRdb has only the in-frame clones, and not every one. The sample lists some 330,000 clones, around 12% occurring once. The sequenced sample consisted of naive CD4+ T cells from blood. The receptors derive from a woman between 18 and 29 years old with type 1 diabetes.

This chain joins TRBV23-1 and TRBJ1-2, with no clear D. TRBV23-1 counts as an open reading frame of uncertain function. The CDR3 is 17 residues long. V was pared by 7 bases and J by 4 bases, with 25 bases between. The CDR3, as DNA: TGCGCCAGCACTCGGTGTGAGGTCTTTTCCCCAGCCTATGGCTACACCTTC. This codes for CASTRCEVFSPAYGYTF.

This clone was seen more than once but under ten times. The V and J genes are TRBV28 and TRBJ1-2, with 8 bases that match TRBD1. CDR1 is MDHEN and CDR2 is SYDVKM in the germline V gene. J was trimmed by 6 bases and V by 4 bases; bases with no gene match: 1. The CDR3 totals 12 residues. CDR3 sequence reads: CASSSTGDGYTF. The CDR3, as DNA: TGTGCCAGCAGTTCGACAGGGGATGGCTACACCTTC.

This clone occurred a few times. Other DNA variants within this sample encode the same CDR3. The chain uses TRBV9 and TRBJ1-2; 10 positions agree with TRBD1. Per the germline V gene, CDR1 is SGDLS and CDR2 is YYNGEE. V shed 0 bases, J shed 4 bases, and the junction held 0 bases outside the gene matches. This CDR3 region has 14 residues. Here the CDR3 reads CASSVGQGAYGYTF. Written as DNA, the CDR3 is TGTGCCAGCAGCGTAGGACAGGGGGCCTATGGCTACACCTTC.

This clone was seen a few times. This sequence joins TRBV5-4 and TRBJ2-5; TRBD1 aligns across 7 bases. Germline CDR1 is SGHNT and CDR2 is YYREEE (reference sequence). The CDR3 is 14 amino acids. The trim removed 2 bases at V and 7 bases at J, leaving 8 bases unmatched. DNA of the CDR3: TGTGCCAGCAGCTTTCAAACAGGGGAAGGGACCCAGTACTTC. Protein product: CASSFQTGEGTQYF. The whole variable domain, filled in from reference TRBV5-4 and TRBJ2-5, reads ETGVTQSPTHLIKTRGQQVTLRCSSQSGHNTVSWYQQALGQGPQFIFQYYREEENGRGNFPPRFSGLQFPNYSSELNVNALELDDSALYLCASSFQTGEGTQYFGPGTRLLVL.

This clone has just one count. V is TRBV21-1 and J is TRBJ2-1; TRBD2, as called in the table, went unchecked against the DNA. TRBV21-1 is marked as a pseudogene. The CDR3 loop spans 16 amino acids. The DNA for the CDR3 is TGTGCCAGCAACCCCCGGAGCGGGATCCCCCACAATGAGCAGTTCTTC. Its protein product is CASNPRSGIPHNEQFF.

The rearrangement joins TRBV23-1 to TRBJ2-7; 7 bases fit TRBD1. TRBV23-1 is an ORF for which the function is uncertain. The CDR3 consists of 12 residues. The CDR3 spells CAIGRGNYEQYF. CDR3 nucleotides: TGCGCGATTGGCAGGGGGAACTACGAGCAGTACTTC.

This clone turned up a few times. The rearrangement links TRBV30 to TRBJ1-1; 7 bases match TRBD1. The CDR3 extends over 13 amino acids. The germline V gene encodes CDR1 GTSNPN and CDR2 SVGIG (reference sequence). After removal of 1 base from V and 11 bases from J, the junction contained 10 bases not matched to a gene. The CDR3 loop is CAWSGRGSRGAFF. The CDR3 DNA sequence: TGTGCCTGGAGTGGCAGGGGGTCCCGAGGGGCTTTCTTT.

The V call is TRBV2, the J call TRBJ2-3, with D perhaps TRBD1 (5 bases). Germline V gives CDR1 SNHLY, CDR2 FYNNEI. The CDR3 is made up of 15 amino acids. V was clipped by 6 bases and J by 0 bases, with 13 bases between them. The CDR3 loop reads CASRQMTASTDTQYF. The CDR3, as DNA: TGTGCCAGCAGACAAATGACAGCTAGCACAGATACGCAGTATTTT.

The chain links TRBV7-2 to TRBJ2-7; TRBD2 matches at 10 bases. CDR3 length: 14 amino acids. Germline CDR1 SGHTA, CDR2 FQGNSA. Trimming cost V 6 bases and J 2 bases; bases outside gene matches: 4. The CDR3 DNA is TGTGCCAGCAGTTCCACTAGCGGGACCTACGAGCAGTACTTC. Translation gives CASSSTSGTYEQYF. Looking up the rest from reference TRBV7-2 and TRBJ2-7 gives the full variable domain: GAGVSQSPSNKVTEKGKDVELRCDPISGHTALYWYRQSLGQGLEFLIYFQGNSAPDKSGLPSDRFSAERTGGSVSTLTIQRTQQEDSAVYLCASSSTSGTYEQYFGPGTRLTVT.

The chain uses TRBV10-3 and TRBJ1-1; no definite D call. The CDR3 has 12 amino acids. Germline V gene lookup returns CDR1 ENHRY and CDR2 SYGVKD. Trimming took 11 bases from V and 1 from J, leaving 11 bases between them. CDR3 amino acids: CAVGVGNTEAFF. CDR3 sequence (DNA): TGTGCCGTCGGGGTGGGGAACACTGAAGCTTTCTTT.

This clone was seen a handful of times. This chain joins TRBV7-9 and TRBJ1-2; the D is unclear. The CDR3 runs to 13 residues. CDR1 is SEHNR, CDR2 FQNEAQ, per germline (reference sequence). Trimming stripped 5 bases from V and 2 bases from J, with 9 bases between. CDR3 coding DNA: TGTGCCAGCAGCCACCCTAGGAACTATGGCTACACCTTC. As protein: CASSHPRNYGYTF.

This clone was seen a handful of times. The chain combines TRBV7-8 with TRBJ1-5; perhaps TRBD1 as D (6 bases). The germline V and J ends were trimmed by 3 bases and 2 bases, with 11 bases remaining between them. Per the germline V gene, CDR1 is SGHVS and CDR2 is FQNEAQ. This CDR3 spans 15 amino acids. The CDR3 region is CASSFSRTGNQPQHF. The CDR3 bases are TGTGCCAGCAGCTTTTCGAGGACAGGCAATCAGCCCCAGCATTTT.

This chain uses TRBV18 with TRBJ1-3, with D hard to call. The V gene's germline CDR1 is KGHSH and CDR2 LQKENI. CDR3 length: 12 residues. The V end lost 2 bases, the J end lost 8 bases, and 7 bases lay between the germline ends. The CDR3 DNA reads TGTGCCAGCTCACCAGAGGTGCACACCATATATTTT. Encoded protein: CASSPEVHTIYF.

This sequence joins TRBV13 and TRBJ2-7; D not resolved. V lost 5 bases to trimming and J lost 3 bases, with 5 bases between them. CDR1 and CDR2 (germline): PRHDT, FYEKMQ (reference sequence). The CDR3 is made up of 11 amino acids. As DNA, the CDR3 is TGTGCCAGCAGCCCCCACTACGAGCAGTACTTC. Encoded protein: CASSPHYEQYF. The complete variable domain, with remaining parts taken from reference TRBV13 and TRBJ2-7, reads AAGVIQSPRHLIKEKRETATLKCYPIPRHDTVYWYQQGPGQDPQFLISFYEKMQSDKGSIPDRFSAQQFSDYHSELNMSSLELGDSALYFCASSPHYEQYFGPGTRLTVT.

Here the CDR3 DNA reads TGTGCCAGCAGCTACCGACCGGGACTAGCGGACATGCAGTTCTTC. This sequence encodes CASSYRPGLADMQFF. The gene calls are TRBV7-3 and TRBJ2-1; 11 bases match TRBD2. Looked up from germline, CDR1 is SGHTA and CDR2 is FQGTGA. CDR3 length: 15 amino acids. V gave up 4 bases and J gave up 12 bases; unmatched junction bases: 11.

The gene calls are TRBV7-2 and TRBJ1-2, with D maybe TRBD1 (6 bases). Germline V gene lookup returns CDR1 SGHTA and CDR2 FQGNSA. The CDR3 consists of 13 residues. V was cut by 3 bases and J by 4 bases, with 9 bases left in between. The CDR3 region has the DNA TGTGCCAGCAGCTTGGAACAGGGCTATGGCTACACCTTC. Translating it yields CASSLEQGYGYTF.

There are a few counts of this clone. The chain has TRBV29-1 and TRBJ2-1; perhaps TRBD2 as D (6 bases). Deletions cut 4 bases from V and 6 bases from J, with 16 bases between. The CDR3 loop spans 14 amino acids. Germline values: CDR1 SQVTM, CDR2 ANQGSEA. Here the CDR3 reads CSVGEAGSSNEQFF. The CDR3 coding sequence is TGCAGCGTTGGAGAGGCGGGATCAAGCAATGAGCAGTTCTTC.

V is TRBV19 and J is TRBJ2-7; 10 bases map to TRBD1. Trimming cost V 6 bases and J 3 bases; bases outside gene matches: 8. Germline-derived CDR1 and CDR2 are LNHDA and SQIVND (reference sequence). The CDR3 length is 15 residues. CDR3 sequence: CASRAPGTGDYEQYF. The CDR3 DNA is TGTGCCAGTAGAGCCCCCGGGACAGGGGACTACGAGCAGTACTTC.

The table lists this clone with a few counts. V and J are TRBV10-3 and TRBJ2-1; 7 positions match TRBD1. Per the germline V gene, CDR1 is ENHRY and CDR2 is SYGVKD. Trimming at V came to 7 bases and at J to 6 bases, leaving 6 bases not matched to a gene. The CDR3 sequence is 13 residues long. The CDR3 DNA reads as TGTGCCATCAATACAGGGGCTAGCAATGAGCAGTTCTTC. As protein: CAINTGASNEQFF.

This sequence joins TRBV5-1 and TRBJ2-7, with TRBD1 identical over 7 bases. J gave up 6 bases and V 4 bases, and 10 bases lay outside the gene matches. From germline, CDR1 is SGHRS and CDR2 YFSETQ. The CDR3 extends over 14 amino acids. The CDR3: CASSPGQESREQYF. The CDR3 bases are TGCGCCAGCAGCCCTGGACAGGAATCCCGCGAGCAGTACTTC. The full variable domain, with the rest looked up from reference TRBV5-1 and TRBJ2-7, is KAGVTQTPRYLIKTRGQQVTLSCSPISGHRSVSWYQQTPGQGLQFLFEYFSETQRNKGNFPGRFSGRQFSNSRSEMNVSTLELGDSALYLCASSPGQESREQYFGPGTRLTVT.

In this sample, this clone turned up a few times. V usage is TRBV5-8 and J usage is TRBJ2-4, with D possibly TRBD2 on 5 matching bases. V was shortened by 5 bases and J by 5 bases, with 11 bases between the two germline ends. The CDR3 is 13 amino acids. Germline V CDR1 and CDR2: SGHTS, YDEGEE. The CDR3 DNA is TGTGCCAGCAGGTCCGCCGGGGAAAACATTCAGTACTTC. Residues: CASRSAGENIQYF.

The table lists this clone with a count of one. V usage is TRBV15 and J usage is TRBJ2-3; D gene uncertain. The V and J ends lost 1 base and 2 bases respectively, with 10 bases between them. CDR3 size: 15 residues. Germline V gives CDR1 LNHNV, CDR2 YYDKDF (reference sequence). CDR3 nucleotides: TGTGCCACCAGCAGAGGAGGAACCCTCACAGATACGCAGTATTTT. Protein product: CATSRGGTLTDTQYF.

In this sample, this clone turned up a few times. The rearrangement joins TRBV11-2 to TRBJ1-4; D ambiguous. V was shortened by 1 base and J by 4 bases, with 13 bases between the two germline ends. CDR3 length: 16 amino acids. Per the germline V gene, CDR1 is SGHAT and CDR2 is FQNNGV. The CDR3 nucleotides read TGTGCCAGCAGCTTAGGGGCCGCCCTTGATAATGAAAAACTGTTTTTT. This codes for CASSLGAALDNEKLFF.

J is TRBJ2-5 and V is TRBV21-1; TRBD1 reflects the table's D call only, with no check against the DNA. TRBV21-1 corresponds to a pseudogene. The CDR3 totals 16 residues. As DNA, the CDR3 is TGTGCCAGCAGCTTCCGTGGACAGAACTCACAAGAGACCCAGTACTTC. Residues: CASSFRGQNSQETQYF.

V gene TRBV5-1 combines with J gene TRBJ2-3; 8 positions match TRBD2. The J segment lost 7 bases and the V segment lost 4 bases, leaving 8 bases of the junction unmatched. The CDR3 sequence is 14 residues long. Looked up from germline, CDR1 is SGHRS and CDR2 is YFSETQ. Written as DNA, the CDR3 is TGCGCCAGCAGCCTCGGCACGGGGGGGTATACGCAGTATTTT. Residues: CASSLGTGGYTQYF.